A single sample gave rise to the 9 T cell receptor beta chains below, sequenced in a study of shared clonotypes between healthy human individuals. Assay used: immunoSEQ multiplex PCR; TCRdb lists only in-frame clones, some missing. The sample yields millions of clones, about 93% seen once. Positive CCR7 selection of CD45RO-negative cells yielded the naive CD8 cells, and terminally differentiated effector memory CD45RA+ cells were excluded. The specimen was naive CD8+ T cells from PBMCs. The receptor source for this set is a man aged 18-30 years in good health. Some clones in this sample may be carry-over from other donors' samples.

This chain uses TRBV6-1 with TRBJ2-1; no clear D gene. Germline V lookup: CDR1 MNHNS, CDR2 SASEGT. This CDR3 region has 14 residues. Trimming shortened V by 1 base and J by 9 bases, and 13 bases separated the two germline ends. This chain's CDR3 is CASSEGSSSAEQFF. CDR3 nucleotides: TGTGCCAGCAGTGAAGGTAGCTCATCTGCTGAGCAGTTCTTC.

V and J are TRBV7-8 and TRBJ2-2; tentatively, D is TRBD1 or TRBD2 (7 bases each). The V and J ends lost 5 bases and 7 bases respectively, with 29 bases between them. The length of the CDR3 is 19 residues. The germline gives CDR1 SGHVS, CDR2 FQNEAQ. The CDR3: CASSPERQGSPLADGELFF. The DNA for the CDR3 is TGTGCCAGCAGCCCTGAGAGACAGGGCTCCCCCCTAGCGGACGGGGAGCTGTTTTTT.

Concerning this clone: Other DNA sequences from this sample encode an identical CDR3 as well. The chain joins TRBV6-4 to TRBJ2-2; D unclear. Germline V gene lookup returns CDR1 MRHNA and CDR2 SNTAGT. The CDR3 runs 12 residues. Between the trimmed V and J ends, which lost 0 bases and 7 bases, there was a span of 3 bases. The CDR3 here is CASSDSGGELFF. CDR3 in DNA: TGTGCCAGCAGTGACTCGGGCGGGGAGCTGTTTTTT.

J is TRBJ2-1 and V is TRBV28; 12 nucleotides line up with TRBD2. V gave up 3 bases and J gave up 0 bases; unmatched junction bases: 9. The CDR3 is 19 residues long. Germline-derived CDR1 and CDR2 are MDHEN and SYDVKM. The CDR3 region has the DNA TGTGCCAGCAGTTTCGCTAGCGGGAGGGACGGGCCCTCCTACAATGAGCAGTTCTTC. Amino acid sequence: CASSFASGRDGPSYNEQFF.

The chain recombines TRBV15 with TRBJ2-3, with D possibly TRBD2 on 6 matching bases. This CDR3 contains 15 residues. Germline V gene lookup returns CDR1 LNHNV and CDR2 YYDKDF (reference sequence). Trimming shortened V by 6 bases and J by 0 bases, and 13 bases separated the two germline ends. CDR3 sequence: CATRSGLPSTDTQYF. The DNA for the CDR3 is TGTGCCACCAGGTCGGGACTGCCTAGCACAGATACGCAGTATTTT.

This clone was picked up one time. The chain recombines TRBV7-7 with TRBJ2-7, with 10 positions matching TRBD2. The V gene end was trimmed by 4 bases and the J gene end by 0 bases; junction bases not matched to a gene: 12. This CDR3 contains 18 residues. CDR1 SSHAT and CDR2 FNYEAQ come from the germline V gene (reference sequence). The CDR3 here is CASSSYPISGRSSYEQYF. DNA for the CDR3: TGTGCCAGCAGCTCCTACCCAATTAGCGGGAGGTCCTCCTACGAGCAGTACTTC.

The V call is TRBV28, the J call TRBJ2-7; tentatively, D is TRBD1 (6 bases). V dropped 6 bases and J dropped 4 bases, with 13 bases sitting between them. Germline CDR1 reads MDHEN; CDR2 reads SYDVKM. The CDR3 is 13 amino acids. DNA for the CDR3: TGTGCCAGCAGCTTTCCACAGGGATACGAGCAGTACTTC. It encodes CASSFPQGYEQYF.

J is TRBJ1-1 and V is TRBV28; D possibly corresponds to TRBD1 (5 bases). Trimming removed 7 bases at V and 0 bases at J, with 18 bases between. The CDR3 sequence is 16 residues long. Germline CDR1 reads MDHEN; CDR2 reads SYDVKM. The CDR3 DNA is TGTGCCAGCAACCTTAAAGGGGAGGGATTGAACACTGAAGCTTTCTTT. This codes for CASNLKGEGLNTEAFF.

The chain is built from TRBV28 and TRBJ2-5; D may be TRBD1 or TRBD2 (5 bases each). The CDR3 sequence is 15 residues long. The V and J ends lost 4 bases and 5 bases respectively, with 17 bases between them. CDR1 and CDR2 (germline): MDHEN, SYDVKM. The CDR3 protein is CASSYPRELGETQYF. CDR3 DNA sequence: TGTGCCAGCAGTTATCCCAGGGAGCTTGGGGAGACCCAGTACTTC.